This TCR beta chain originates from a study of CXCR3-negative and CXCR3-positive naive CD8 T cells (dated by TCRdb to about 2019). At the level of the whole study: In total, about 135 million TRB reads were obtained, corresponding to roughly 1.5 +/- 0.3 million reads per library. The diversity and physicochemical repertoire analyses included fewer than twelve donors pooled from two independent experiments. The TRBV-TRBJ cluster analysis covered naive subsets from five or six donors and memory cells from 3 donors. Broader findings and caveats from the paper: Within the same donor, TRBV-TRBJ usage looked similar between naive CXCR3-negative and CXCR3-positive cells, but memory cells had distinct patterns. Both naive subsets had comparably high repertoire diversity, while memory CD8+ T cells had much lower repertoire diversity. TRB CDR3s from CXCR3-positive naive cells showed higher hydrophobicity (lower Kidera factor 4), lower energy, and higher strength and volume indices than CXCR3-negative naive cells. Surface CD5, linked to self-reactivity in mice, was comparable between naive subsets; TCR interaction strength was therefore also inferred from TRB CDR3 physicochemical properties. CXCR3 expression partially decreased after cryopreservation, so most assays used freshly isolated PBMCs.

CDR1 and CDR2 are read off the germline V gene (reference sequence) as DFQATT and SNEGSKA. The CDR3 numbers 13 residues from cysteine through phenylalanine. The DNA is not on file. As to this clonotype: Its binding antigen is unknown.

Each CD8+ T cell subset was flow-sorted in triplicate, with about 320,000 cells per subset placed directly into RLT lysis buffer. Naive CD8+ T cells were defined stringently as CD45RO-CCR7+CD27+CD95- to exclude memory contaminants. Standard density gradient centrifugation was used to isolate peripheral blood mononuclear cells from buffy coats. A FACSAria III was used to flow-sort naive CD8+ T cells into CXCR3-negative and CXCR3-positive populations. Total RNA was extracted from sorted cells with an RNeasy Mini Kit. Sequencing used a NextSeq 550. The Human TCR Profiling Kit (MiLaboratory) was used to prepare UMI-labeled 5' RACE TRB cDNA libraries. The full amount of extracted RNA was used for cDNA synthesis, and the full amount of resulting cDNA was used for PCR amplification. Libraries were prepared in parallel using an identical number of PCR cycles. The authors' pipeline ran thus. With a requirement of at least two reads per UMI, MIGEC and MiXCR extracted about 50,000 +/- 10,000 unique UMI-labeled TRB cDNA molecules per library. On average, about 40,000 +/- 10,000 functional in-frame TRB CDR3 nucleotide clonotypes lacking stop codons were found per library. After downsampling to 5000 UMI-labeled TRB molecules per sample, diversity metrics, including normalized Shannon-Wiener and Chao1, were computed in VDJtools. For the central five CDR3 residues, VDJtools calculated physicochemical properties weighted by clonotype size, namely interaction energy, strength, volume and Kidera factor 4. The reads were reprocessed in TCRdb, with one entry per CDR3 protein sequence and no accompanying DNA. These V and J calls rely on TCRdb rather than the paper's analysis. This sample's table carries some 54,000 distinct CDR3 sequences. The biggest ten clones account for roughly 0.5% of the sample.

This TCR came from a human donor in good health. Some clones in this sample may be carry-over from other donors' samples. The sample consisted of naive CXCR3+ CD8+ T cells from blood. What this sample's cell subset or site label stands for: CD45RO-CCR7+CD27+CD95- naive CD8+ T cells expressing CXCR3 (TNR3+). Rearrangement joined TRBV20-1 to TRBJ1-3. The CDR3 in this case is CSVHRESGNTIYF.